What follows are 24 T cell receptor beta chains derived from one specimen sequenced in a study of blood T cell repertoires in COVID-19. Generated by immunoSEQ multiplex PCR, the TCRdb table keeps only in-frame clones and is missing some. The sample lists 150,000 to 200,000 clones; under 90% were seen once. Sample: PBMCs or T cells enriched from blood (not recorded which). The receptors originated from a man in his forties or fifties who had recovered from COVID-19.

DNA of the CDR3: TGCAGCGTTGAAGATCCAGGGAAGAATAATGAGCAGTTCTTC. Amino acids: CSVEDPGKNNEQFF. The rearrangement uses TRBV29-1 and TRBJ2-1; weak D call: TRBD1 (5 bases). V gave up 0 bases and J gave up 7 bases, with 13 bases separating them. Germline V gene lookup returns CDR1 SQVTM and CDR2 ANQGSEA. This CDR3 is built from 14 residues.

The CDR3 is CASRRQGFSGANVLTF. The CDR3 coding sequence is TGTGCCAGCAGGCGACAGGGTTTCTCTGGGGCCAACGTCCTGACTTTC. The V call is TRBV2, the J call TRBJ2-6, with 7 positions matching TRBD1. The trim removed 6 bases at V and 0 bases at J, leaving 5 bases unmatched. The CDR3 length is 16 residues. Per germline, CDR1 SNHLY and CDR2 FYNNEI.

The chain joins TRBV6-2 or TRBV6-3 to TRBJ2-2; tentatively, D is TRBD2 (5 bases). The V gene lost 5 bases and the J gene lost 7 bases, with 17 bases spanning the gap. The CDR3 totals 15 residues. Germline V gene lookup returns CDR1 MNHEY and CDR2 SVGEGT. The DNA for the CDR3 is TGTGCCAGCAGTCAGTTAGATGTACGGGGCGGGGAGCTGTTTTTT. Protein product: CASSQLDVRGGELFF.

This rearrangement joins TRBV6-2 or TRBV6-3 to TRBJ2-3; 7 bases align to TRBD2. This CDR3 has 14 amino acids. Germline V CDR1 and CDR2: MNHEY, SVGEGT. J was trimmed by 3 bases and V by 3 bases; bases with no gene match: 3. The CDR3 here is CASSYWEGTDTQYF. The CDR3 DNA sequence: TGTGCCAGCAGTTATTGGGAGGGGACAGATACGCAGTATTTT.

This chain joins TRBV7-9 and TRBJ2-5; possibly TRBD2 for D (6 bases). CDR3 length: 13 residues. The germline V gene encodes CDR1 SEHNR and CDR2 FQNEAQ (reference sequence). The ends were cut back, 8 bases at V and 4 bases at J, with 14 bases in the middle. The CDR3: CASGLNSGETQYF. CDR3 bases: TGTGCCAGCGGGTTAAATAGCGGAGAGACCCAGTACTTC.

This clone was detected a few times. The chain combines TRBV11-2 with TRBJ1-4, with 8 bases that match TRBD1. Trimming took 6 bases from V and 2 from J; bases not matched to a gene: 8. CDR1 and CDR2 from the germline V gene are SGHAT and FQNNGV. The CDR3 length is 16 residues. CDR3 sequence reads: CASRSLRGRTNEKLFF. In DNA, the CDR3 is TGTGCCAGCAGGTCGCTCAGGGGGCGGACTAATGAAAAACTGTTTTTT.

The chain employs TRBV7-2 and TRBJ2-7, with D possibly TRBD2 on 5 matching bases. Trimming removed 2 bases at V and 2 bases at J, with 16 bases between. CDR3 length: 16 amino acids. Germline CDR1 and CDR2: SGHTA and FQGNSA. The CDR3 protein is CASSLSSFGVPYEQYF. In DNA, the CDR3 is TGTGCCAGCAGCTTAAGCTCTTTCGGGGTTCCCTACGAGCAGTACTTC.

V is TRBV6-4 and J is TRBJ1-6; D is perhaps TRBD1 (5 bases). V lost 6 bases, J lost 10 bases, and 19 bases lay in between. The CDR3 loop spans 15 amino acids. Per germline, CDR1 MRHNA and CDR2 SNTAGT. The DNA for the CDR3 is TGTGCCAGCAGGAAAAGTCAGGGTAATCACTCACCCCTCCACTTT. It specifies CASRKSQGNHSPLHF.

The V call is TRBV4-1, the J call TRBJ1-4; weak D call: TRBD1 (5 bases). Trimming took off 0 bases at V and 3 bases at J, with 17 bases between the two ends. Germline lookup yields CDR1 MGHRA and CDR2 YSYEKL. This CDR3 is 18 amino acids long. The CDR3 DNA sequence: TGCGCCAGCAGCCAAGATACCCCAGCGGGGGTAGCTAATGAAAAACTGTTTTTT. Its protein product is CASSQDTPAGVANEKLFF.

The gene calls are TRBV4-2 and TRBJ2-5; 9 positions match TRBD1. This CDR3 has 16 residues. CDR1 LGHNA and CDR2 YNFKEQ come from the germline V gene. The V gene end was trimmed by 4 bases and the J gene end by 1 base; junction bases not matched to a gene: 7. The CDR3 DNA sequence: TGTGCCAGCAGCCGGGGGACAGGGAGGGGCCAAGAGACCCAGTACTTC. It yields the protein CASSRGTGRGQETQYF.

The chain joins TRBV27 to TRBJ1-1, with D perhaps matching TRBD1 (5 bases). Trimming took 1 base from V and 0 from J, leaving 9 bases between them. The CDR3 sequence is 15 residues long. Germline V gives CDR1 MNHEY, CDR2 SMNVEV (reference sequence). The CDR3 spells CASSLWGRLNTEAFF. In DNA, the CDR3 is TGTGCCAGCAGTTTATGGGGCCGATTGAACACTGAAGCTTTCTTT.

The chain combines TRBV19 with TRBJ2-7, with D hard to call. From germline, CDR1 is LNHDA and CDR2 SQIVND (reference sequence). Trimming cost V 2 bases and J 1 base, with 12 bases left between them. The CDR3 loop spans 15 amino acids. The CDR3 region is CASSINHARSYEQYF. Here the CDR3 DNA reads TGTGCCAGTAGTATAAATCACGCCAGGTCCTACGAGCAGTACTTC. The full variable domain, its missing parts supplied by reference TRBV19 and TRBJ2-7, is DGGITQSPKYLFRKEGQNVTLSCEQNLNHDAMYWYRQDPGQGLRLIYYSQIVNDFQKGDIAEGYSVSREKKESFPLTVTSAQKNPTAFYLCASSINHARSYEQYFGPGTRLTVT.

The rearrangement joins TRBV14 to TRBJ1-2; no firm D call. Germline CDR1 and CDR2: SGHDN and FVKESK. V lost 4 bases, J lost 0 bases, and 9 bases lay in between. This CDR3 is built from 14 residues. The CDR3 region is CASSPRVTNYGYTF. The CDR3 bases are TGTGCCAGCAGCCCAAGAGTCACTAACTATGGCTACACCTTC.

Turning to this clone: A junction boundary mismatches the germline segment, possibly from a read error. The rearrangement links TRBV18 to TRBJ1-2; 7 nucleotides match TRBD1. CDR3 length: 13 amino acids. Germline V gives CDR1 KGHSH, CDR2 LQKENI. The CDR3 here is CASSPGSGQVLAF. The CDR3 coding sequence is TGTGCCAGCTCACCGGGTTCCGGACAGGTACTTGCATTC. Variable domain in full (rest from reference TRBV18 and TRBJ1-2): NAGVMQNPRHLVRRRGQEARLRCSPMKGHSHVYWYRQLPEEGLKFMVYLQKENIIDESGMPKERFSAEFPKEGPSILRIQQVVRGDSAAYFCASSPGSGQVLAFGSGTRLTVV.

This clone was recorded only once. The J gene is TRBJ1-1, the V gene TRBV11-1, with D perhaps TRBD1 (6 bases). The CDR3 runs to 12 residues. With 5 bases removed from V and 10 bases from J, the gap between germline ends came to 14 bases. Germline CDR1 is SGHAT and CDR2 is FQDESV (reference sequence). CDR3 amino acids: CASSPSRGTAFF. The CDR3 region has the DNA TGTGCCAGCAGCCCGTCGAGGGGGACAGCTTTCTTT.

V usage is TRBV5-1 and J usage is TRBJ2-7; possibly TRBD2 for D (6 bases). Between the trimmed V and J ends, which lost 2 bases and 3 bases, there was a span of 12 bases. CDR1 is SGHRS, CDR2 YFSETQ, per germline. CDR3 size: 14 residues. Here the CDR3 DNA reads TGCGCCAGCAGCTTCGGCGGGGATGGCTACGAGCAGTACTTC. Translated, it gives CASSFGGDGYEQYF.

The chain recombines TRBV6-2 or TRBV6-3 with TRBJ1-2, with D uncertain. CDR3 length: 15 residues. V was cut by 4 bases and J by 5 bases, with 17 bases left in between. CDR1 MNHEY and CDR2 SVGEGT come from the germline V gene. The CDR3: CASSSKTRSGYGYTF. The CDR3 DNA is TGTGCCAGCAGTTCCAAGACAAGGTCCGGTTATGGCTACACCTTC.

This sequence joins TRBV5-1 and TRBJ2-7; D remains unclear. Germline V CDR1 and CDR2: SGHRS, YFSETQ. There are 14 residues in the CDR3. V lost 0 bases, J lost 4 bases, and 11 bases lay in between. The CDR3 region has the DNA TGCGCCAGCAGCTTGGAGGCCCCGGGTTACGAGCAGTACTTC. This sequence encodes CASSLEAPGYEQYF.

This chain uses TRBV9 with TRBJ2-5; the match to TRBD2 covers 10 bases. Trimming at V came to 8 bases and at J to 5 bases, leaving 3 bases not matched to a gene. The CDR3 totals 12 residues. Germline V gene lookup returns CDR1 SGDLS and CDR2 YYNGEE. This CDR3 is CARRSGGETQYF. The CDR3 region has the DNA TGTGCCAGACGTAGCGGGGGGGAGACCCAGTACTTC. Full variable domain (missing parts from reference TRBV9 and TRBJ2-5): DSGVTQTPKHLITATGQRVTLRCSPRSGDLSVYWYQQSLDQGLQFLIQYYNGEERAKGNILERFSAQQFPDLHSELNLSSLELGDSALYFCARRSGGETQYFGPGTRLLVL.

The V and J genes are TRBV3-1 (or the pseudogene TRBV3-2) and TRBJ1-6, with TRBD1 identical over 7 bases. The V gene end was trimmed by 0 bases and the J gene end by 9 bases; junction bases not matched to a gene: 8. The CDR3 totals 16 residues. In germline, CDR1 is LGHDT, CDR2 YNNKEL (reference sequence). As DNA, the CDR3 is TGTGCCAGCAGCCAAGAGTCAGGGGGGCTGAGTTCACCCCTCCACTTT. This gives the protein CASSQESGGLSSPLHF.

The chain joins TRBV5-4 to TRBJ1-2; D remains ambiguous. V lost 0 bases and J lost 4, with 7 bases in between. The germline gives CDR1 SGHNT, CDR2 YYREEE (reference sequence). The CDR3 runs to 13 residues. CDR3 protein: CASSLDRVYGYTF. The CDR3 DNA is TGTGCCAGCAGCTTGGACAGAGTCTATGGCTACACCTTC.

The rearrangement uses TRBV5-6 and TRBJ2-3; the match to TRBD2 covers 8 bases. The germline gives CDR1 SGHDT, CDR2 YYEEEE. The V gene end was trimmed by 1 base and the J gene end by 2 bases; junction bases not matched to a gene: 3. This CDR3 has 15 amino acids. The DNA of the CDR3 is TGTGCCAGCAGCTTGATCGGGGGGGCCACAGATACGCAGTATTTT. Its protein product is CASSLIGGATDTQYF.

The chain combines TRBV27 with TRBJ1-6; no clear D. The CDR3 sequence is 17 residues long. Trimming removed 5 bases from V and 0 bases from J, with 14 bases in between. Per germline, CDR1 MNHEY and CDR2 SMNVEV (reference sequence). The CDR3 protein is CASSKRGGSSYNSPLHF. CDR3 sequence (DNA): TGTGCCAGCAGTAAACGAGGTGGGAGCTCCTATAATTCACCCCTCCACTTT.

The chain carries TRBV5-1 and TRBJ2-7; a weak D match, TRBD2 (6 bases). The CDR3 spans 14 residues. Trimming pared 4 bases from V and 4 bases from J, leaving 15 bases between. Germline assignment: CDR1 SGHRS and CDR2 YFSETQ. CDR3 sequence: CASSLGGGTYEQYF. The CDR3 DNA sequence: TGCGCCAGCAGCCTTGGGGGTGGGACTTACGAGCAGTACTTC.